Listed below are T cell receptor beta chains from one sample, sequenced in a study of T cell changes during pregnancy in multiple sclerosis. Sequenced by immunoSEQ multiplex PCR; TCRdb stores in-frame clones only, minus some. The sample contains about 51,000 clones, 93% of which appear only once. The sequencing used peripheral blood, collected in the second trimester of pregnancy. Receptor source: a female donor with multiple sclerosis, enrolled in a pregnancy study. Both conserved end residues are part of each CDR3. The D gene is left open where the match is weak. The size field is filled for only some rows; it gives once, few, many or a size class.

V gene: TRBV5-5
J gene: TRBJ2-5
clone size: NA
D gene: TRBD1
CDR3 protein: CASSLVGQGSETQYF
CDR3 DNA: TGTGCCAGCAGCTTGGTGGGACAGGGATCAGAGACCCAGTACTTC

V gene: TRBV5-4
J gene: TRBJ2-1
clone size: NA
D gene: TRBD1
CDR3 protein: CASSGRQGVNEQFF
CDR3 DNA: TGTGCCAGCAGCGGACGACAGGGGGTAAATGAGCAGTTCTTC

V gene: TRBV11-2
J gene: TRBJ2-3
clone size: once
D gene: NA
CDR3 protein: CASSHFGTDTQYF
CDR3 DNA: TGTGCCAGCAGCCACTTCGGCACAGATACGCAGTATTTT

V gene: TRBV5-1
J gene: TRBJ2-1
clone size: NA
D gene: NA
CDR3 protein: CASSLGGGAYNEQFF
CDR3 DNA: TGCGCCAGCAGCCTCGGGGGAGGAGCCTACAATGAGCAGTTCTTC

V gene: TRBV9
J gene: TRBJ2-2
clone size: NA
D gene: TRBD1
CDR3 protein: CASSGDRAANTGELFF
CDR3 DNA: TGTGCCAGCAGCGGGGACAGGGCTGCGAACACCGGGGAGCTGTTTTTT

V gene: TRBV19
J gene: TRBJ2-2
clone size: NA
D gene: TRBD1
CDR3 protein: CASGTGYSTGELFF
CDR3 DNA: TGTGCCAGTGGGACAGGGTACAGCACCGGGGAGCTGTTTTTT

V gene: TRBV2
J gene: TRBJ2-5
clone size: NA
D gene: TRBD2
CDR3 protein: CASSDVLGLAETQYF
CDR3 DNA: TGTGCCAGCAGTGATGTTTTAGGACTAGCGGAGACCCAGTACTTC

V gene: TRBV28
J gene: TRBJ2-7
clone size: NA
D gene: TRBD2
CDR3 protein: CASSFAGGPYEQYF
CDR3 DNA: TGTGCCAGCAGTTTTGCGGGAGGGCCGTACGAGCAGTACTTC

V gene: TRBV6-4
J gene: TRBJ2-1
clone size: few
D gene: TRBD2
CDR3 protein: CASSEGPSGKVF
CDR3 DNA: TGTGCCAGCAGTGAGGGGCCTAGCGGGAAGGTCTTC

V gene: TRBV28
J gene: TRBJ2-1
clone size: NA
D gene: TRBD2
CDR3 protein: CASSPSLAGYYNEQFF
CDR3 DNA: TGTGCCAGCAGTCCGTCCCTAGCGGGCTATTACAATGAGCAGTTCTTC

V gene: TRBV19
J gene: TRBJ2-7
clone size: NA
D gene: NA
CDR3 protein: CASRMDSARRVYEQYF
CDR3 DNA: TGTGCCAGTAGGATGGACAGTGCCCGGCGGGTCTACGAGCAGTACTTC

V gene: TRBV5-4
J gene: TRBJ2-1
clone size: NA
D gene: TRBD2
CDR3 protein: CASSLGLVSYNEQFF
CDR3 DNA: TGTGCCAGCAGCCTAGGACTAGTCTCCTACAATGAGCAGTTCTTC

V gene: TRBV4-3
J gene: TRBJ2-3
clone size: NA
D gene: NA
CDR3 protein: CASSQGGSAAGRYTQYF
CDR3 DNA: TGCGCCAGCAGCCAGGGCGGGTCAGCGGCGGGAAGATATACGCAGTATTTT

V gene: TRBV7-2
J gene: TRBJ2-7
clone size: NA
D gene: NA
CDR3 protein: CASSSWGDYEQYF
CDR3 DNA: TGTGCCAGCAGCAGTTGGGGGGATTACGAGCAGTACTTC

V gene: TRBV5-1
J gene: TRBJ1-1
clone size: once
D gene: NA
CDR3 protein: CASSSQGTRSGSQAFF
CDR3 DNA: TGCGCCAGCAGCTCCCAGGGGACACGGAGCGGTTCCCAAGCTTTCTTT

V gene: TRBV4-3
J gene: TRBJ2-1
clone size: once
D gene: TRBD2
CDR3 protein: CASSQVSGGADEQFF
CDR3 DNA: TGCGCCAGCAGCCAAGTGAGCGGGGGGGCGGATGAGCAGTTCTTC

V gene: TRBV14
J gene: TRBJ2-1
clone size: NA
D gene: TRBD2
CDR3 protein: CASSQDFSGTSVSLFNNEQFF
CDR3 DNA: TGTGCCAGCAGCCAAGACTTTTCCGGGACTAGCGTATCCCTTTTCAACAATGAGCAGTTCTTC

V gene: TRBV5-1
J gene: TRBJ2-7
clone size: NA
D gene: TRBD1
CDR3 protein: CASSPRQGAYEQYF
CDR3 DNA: TGCGCCAGCAGCCCCAGACAGGGGGCCTACGAGCAGTACTTC

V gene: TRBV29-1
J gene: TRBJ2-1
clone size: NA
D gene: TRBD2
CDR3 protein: CSVEESRVVRTSGLHEQFF
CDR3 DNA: TGCAGCGTTGAAGAGTCAAGGGTAGTCAGGACTAGCGGATTGCATGAGCAGTTCTTC

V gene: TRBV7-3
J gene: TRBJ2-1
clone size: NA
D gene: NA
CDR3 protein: CASSPGSGWWFF
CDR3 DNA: TGTGCCAGCAGTCCCGGCAGCGGGTGGTGGTTCTTC

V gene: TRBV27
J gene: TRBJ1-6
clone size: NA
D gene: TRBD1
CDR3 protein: CASSLRGQDNSPLHF
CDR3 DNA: TGTGCCAGCAGTTTACGGGGACAGGATAATTCACCCCTCCACTTT

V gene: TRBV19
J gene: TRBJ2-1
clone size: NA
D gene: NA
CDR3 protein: CASSSRRQGKGNEQFF
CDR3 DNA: TGTGCCAGTAGTTCAAGGCGCCAGGGGAAAGGAAATGAGCAGTTCTTC

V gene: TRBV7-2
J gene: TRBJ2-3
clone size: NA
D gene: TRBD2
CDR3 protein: CASRLTSGRSSDTQYF
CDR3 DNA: TGTGCCAGCAGGTTAACTAGCGGGAGATCTTCAGATACGCAGTATTTT

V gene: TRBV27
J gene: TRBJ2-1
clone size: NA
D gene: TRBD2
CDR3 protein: CASTTRGAGVRNEQFF
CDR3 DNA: TGTGCCAGCACCACTCGGGGAGCGGGAGTTCGCAATGAGCAGTTCTTC

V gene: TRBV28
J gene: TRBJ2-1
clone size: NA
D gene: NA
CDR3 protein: CASSLLAAAYNEQFF
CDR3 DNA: TGTGCCAGCAGCCTGCTAGCTGCCGCCTACAATGAGCAGTTCTTC

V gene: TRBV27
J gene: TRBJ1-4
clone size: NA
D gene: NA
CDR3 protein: CASSPTRGMGEKLFF
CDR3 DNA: TGTGCCAGCAGTCCCACGAGGGGGATGGGGGAAAAACTGTTTTTT

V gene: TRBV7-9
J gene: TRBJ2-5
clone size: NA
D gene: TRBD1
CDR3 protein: CASSQMINRDRQQTQYF
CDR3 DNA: TGTGCCAGCAGCCAAATGATAAACCGGGACAGGCAACAGACCCAGTACTTC

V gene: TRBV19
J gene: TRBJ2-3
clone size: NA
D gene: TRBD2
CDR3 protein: CATRPGLAAEKTDTQYF
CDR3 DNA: TGTGCCACGCGGCCGGGACTAGCGGCGGAGAAGACAGATACGCAGTATTTT

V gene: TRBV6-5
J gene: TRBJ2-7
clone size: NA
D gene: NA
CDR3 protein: CASRGVGNEQYF
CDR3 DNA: TGTGCCAGCAGGGGAGTTGGCAACGAGCAGTACTTC

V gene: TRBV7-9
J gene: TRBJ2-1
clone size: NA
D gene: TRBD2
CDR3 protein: CASSKLAGKYNEQFF
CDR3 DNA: TGTGCCAGCAGCAAACTAGCGGGGAAATACAATGAGCAGTTCTTC

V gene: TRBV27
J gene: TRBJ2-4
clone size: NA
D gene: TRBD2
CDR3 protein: CASSYGGSELHF
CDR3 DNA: TGTGCCAGCAGTTACGGGGGGTCAGAGTTGCACTTC

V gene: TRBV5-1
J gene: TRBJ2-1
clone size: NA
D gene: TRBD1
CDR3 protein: CASSLGDRDLDEQFF
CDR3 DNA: TGCGCCAGCAGCTTGGGGGACAGGGATTTGGATGAGCAGTTCTTC

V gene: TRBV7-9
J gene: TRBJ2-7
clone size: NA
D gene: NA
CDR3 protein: CASSPYYEQYF
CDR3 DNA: TGTGCCAGCAGCCCCTACTACGAGCAGTACTTC

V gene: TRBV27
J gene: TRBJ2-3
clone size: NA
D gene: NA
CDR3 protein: CASSLFGRGTDTQYF
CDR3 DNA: TGTGCCAGCAGTTTATTCGGCAGGGGAACAGATACGCAGTATTTT

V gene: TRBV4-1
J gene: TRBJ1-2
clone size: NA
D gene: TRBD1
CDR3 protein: CASSRIDRGDGYTF
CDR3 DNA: TGCGCCAGCAGCCGAATAGACAGGGGTGATGGCTACACCTTC

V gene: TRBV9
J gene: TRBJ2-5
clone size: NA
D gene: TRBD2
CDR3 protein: CASSWTSGSRETQYF
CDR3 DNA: TGTGCCAGCAGCTGGACTAGCGGGAGCAGGGAGACCCAGTACTTC

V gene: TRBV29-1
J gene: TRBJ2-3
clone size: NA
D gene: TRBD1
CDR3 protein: CSVQGERVPDTQYF
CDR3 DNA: TGCAGCGTACAGGGGGAACGGGTCCCCGATACGCAGTATTTT

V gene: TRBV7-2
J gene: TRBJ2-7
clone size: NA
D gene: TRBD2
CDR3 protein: CASSLAASGSYEQYF
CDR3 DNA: TGTGCCAGCAGCTTAGCGGCTAGCGGCTCCTACGAGCAGTACTTC

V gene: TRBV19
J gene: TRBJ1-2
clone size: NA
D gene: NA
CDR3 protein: CASTRTAVGSYGYTF
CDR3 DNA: TGTGCCAGTACCCGGACTGCGGTGGGATCATATGGCTACACCTTC

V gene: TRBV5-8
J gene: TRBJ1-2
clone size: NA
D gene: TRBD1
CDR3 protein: CASSLMLTGDYGYTF
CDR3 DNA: TGTGCCAGCAGCTTGATGTTAACAGGGGACTATGGCTACACCTTC